These 11 T cell receptor beta chains came from one sample sequenced in a study of cytomegalovirus exposure and HLA in healthy donors. Clones were sequenced by immunoSEQ multiplex PCR, and TCRdb holds only the in-frame ones, with some missing. This table holds about 73,000 clones, roughly 90% found once. Sample: PBMCs. The receptor set was obtained from a woman younger than 30 in good health and CMV-seropositive.

This clone was counted a few times. The V call is TRBV7-2, the J call TRBJ2-7; D not resolved. The CDR3 sequence is 11 residues long. Germline lookup yields CDR1 SGHTA and CDR2 FQGNSA. Trimming took 4 bases from V and 2 from J, leaving 3 bases between them. The CDR3 sequence is CASSSTYEQYF. In DNA, the CDR3 is TGTGCCAGCAGCTCAACCTACGAGCAGTACTTC.

This clone came up a few times. This chain connects TRBV4-2 to TRBJ2-3; D gene unclear. The CDR3 is 15 amino acids. Trimming removed 0 bases at V and 1 base at J, with 8 bases between. Germline-derived CDR1 and CDR2 are LGHNA and YNFKEQ. The CDR3 coding sequence is TGTGCCAGCAGCCAAGATCGATCGGGCACAGATACGCAGTATTTT. Protein: CASSQDRSGTDTQYF.

This rearrangement joins TRBV6-1 to TRBJ2-3; D is uncertain. The germline V and J ends were trimmed by 3 bases and 0 bases, with 10 bases remaining between them. The CDR3 consists of 15 residues. Germline CDR1 MNHNS, CDR2 SASEGT. In nucleotides, the CDR3 is TGTGCCAGCAGTGATCGCGCTGTGAGCACAGATACGCAGTATTTT. It specifies CASSDRAVSTDTQYF.

The CDR3 DNA reads TGCGCCAGCAGCCAAGATAAACTCCGGGGGACTGAAGCTTTCTTT. Translating gives CASSQDKLRGTEAFF. The V and J genes are TRBV4-1 and TRBJ1-1; D is perhaps TRBD1 (5 bases). Trimming took off 0 bases at V and 5 bases at J, with 13 bases between the two ends. The germline CDR1 and CDR2 sequences are MGHRA and YSYEKL. The CDR3 has 15 amino acids.

V and J are TRBV5-6 and TRBJ2-7, with D possibly matching TRBD1 (5 bases). The germline V gene has CDR1 SGHDT and CDR2 YYEEEE. The CDR3 sequence is 18 residues long. V dropped 3 bases and J dropped 4 bases, with 26 bases sitting between them. The CDR3 coding sequence is TGTGCCAGCAGCTCCAATGTAGGACGACCCAGGGTCCCTTACGAGCAGTACTTC. Its translation: CASSSNVGRPRVPYEQYF.

The genes are TRBV7-2 and TRBJ2-1; perhaps TRBD2 as D (6 bases). This CDR3 is 15 amino acids long. Germline assignment: CDR1 SGHTA and CDR2 FQGNSA. V lost 4 bases to trimming and J lost 0 bases, with 10 bases between them. The CDR3 spells CASSSTSSSYNEQFF. The DNA for the CDR3 is TGTGCCAGCAGCTCGACTAGTAGCTCCTACAATGAGCAGTTCTTC.

The rearrangement links TRBV28 to TRBJ2-3; weak D call: TRBD2 (5 bases). Germline-derived CDR1 and CDR2 are MDHEN and SYDVKM. The CDR3 loop spans 17 amino acids. Trimming removed 2 bases from V and 5 bases from J, with 20 bases in between. The CDR3 spells CASSLREKGRSLDTQYF. Written as DNA, the CDR3 is TGTGCCAGCAGTTTAAGGGAGAAGGGCCGGAGTTTAGATACGCAGTATTTT. Looking up the rest from reference TRBV28 and TRBJ2-3 gives the full variable domain: DVKVTQSSRYLVKRTGEKVFLECVQDMDHENMFWYRQDPGLGLRLIYFSYDVKMKEKGDIPEGYSVSREKKERFSLILESASTNQTSMYLCASSLREKGRSLDTQYFGPGTRLTVL.

The J gene is TRBJ2-5, the V gene TRBV7-2, with 7 nucleotides matching TRBD2. CDR3 length: 16 amino acids. CDR1 and CDR2 (germline): SGHTA, FQGNSA. Germline trimming cut 1 base from V and 5 bases from J; bases unmatched to any gene: 10. CDR3 coding DNA: TGTGCCAGCAGCTTAGACCGGGGGGTTTTAGGGGAGACCCAGTACTTC. Its translation is CASSLDRGVLGETQYF.

The chain joins TRBV29-1 to TRBJ2-1, with D possibly TRBD1 on 6 matching bases. CDR1 is SQVTM and CDR2 is ANQGSEA in the germline V gene. The CDR3 contains 14 residues. V was shortened by 0 bases and J by 4 bases, with 10 bases between the two germline ends. CDR3 bases: TGCAGCGTTGAAGAGAGGGGGATTTACAATGAGCAGTTCTTC. Translation: CSVEERGIYNEQFF.

The chain joins TRBV7-3 to TRBJ1-5; 7 nucleotides match TRBD1. CDR3 length: 19 residues. V dropped 2 bases and J dropped 6; count of bases not matched to a gene: 19. Germline V gene data show CDR1 as SGHTA and CDR2 as FQGTGA. The CDR3 sequence is CASSLSPRSVCRGPQPQHF. In DNA, the CDR3 is TGTGCCAGCAGCTTATCTCCCCGGTCTGTCTGTAGGGGGCCTCAGCCCCAGCATTTT.

The gene calls are TRBV5-6 and TRBJ1-4; 8 bases match TRBD1. Germline-derived CDR1 and CDR2 are SGHDT and YYEEEE. V was pared by 7 bases and J by 5 bases, with 7 bases of the junction left unmatched. This CDR3 comprises 14 residues. In nucleotides, the CDR3 is TGTGCCAGCCCAGGGGGCAGAGAGAATGAAAAACTGTTTTTT. It yields the protein CASPGGRENEKLFF.